This entry lists 30 T cell receptor beta chains sequenced from one sample in a study of blood T cells in healthy people across ages. A second PCR of 7 to 11 cycles used a sample-barcoded 5' primer and a J-beta primer mix. MiXCR was run by TCRdb on the 5' RACE reads, yielding one entry per CDR3 protein. The sample has over 1.5 million distinct CDR3 sequences, around half seen once. The source material was blood. The receptors shown here come from a woman aged 40 to 50 in good health.

V usage is TRBV7-2 and J usage is TRBJ2-3, with 7 positions matching TRBD1. From germline, CDR1 is SGHTA and CDR2 FQGNSA. V trimming: 2 bases; J trimming: 5 bases; junction bases outside the gene matches: 7. This CDR3 spans 15 amino acids. CDR3 loop: CASSLQAGGRDTQYF. CDR3 sequence (DNA): TGTGCCAGCAGCTTACAAGCAGGGGGAAGAGATACGCAGTATTTT.

The chain recombines TRBV7-8 with TRBJ2-3; D possibly uses TRBD1 or TRBD2 (7 bases each). V was shortened by 1 base and J by 5 bases, with 13 bases between the two germline ends. The CDR3 spans 15 residues. The germline V gene encodes CDR1 SGHVS and CDR2 FQNEAQ. CDR3 in DNA: TGTGCCAGCAGCTTAGGGGCCAGGGGGGGAGATACGCAGTATTTT. Its translation: CASSLGARGGDTQYF.

The table lists this clonotype with a few counts. V is TRBV6-2 or TRBV6-3 and J is TRBJ1-2, with D perhaps TRBD1 (5 bases). The CDR3 is 13 residues long. Germline loops: CDR1 MNHEY, CDR2 SVGEGT. Trimming pared 6 bases from V and 3 bases from J, leaving 11 bases between. The CDR3 DNA reads TGTGCCAGCAGGGATACAGGCGACTATGGCTACACCTTC. It is translated as CASRDTGDYGYTF.

J is TRBJ1-1 and V is TRBV6-6; D is perhaps TRBD1 (5 bases). Germline V gene sequence: CDR1 MNHNY, CDR2 SVGAGI (reference sequence). This CDR3 spans 14 amino acids. V was clipped by 6 bases and J by 6 bases, with 17 bases between them. This CDR3 is CASRLQGEYAEAFF. The CDR3 DNA follows: TGTGCCAGCAGACTGCAAGGGGAGTACGCTGAAGCTTTCTTT.

The V and J genes are TRBV27 and TRBJ1-1; possible D gene TRBD1, 5 bases. This CDR3 spans 16 amino acids. The germline V and J ends were trimmed by 2 bases and 1 base, with 14 bases remaining between them. Germline V CDR1 and CDR2: MNHEY, SMNVEV (reference sequence). Written as DNA, the CDR3 is TGTGCCAGCAGTTTAATTAGGAGGGGCCGGAACACTGAAGCTTTCTTT. Residues: CASSLIRRGRNTEAFF.

In DNA, the CDR3 is TGTGCCACCAGCAGAGAGTTAGAGGTCAAAGCTAGCACAGATACGCAGTATTTT. It yields the protein CATSRELEVKASTDTQYF. The gene calls are TRBV15 and TRBJ2-3; no firm D call. Germline CDR1 LNHNV, CDR2 YYDKDF (reference sequence). The V end lost 0 bases, the J end lost 0 bases, and 16 bases lay between the germline ends. This CDR3 has 18 residues.

The chain employs TRBV7-2 and TRBJ2-3; TRBD2 matches 13 bases. The J segment lost 5 bases and the V segment lost 5 bases, leaving 10 bases of the junction unmatched. This CDR3 comprises 17 residues. Germline V gene data show CDR1 as SGHTA and CDR2 as FQGNSA. CDR3 sequence reads: CASSPTGTSGVGDTQYF. CDR3 bases: TGTGCCAGCAGCCCTACCGGGACTAGCGGGGTTGGAGATACGCAGTATTTT.

This clonotype has a handful of counts. The junction departs from germline at one end; a sequencing error may be responsible. The CDR3 DNA reads as TGTGCCACCAGAGGGTCGGCCAAAACCATTCAGTACTTC. It encodes CATRGSAKTIQYF. This chain connects TRBV15 to TRBJ2-4; D unresolved. The CDR3 covers 13 residues. Germline CDR1 and CDR2: LNHNV and YYDKDF (reference sequence).

V and J are TRBV20-1 and TRBJ2-3; no clear D. Between the trimmed V and J ends, which lost 5 bases and 6 bases, there was a span of 12 bases. CDR1 is DFQATT and CDR2 is SNEGSKA in the germline V gene (reference sequence). The CDR3 runs to 12 residues. The CDR3 DNA is TGCAGTGCTGGCGACTCGCGGGATACGCAGTATTTT. Residues: CSAGDSRDTQYF.

This chain uses TRBV2 with TRBJ2-5, with 8 bases that match TRBD2. The CDR3 has 16 amino acids. Germline V gene lookup returns CDR1 SNHLY and CDR2 FYNNEI. The V and J ends lost 4 bases and 4 bases, in that order; junction bases with no gene match: 11. The CDR3 loop is CASSGGIGGATETQYF. CDR3 DNA: TGTGCCAGCAGTGGAGGTATCGGGGGGGCCACAGAGACCCAGTACTTC. Based on the CDR3 plus reference TRBV2 and TRBJ2-5, the full variable domain is EPEVTQTPSHQVTQMGQEVILRCVPISNHLYFYWYRQILGQKVEFLVSFYNNEISEKSEIFDDQFSVERPDGSNFTLKIRSTKLEDSAMYFCASSGGIGGATETQYFGPGTRLLVL.

The sample holds a few counts of this clonotype. In nucleotides, the CDR3 is TGTGCCACTGGGACCCTCTCTGGGGCCAACGTCCTGACTTTC. Protein: CATGTLSGANVLTF. J is TRBJ2-6 and V is TRBV28, with D tentatively TRBD1 or TRBD2 (5 bases each). Germline CDR1 reads MDHEN; CDR2 reads SYDVKM. V was pared by 10 bases and J by 0 bases, with 10 bases between. The CDR3 extends over 14 amino acids.

This clonotype occurred a few times. The chain carries TRBV28 and TRBJ2-6; D remains ambiguous. Deletions cut 8 bases from V and 2 bases from J, with 10 bases between. CDR1 and CDR2 (germline): MDHEN, SYDVKM. The CDR3 is 14 residues long. CDR3 DNA: TGTGCCAGCGCGCAGTGGGCTGGGGCCAACGTCCTGACTTTC. Translating it yields CASAQWAGANVLTF.

The count of this clonotype is one. The chain uses TRBV5-6 and TRBJ2-1; TRBD1 matches 10 bases. J lost 5 bases, V lost 10 bases, and 18 bases had no gene match. The CDR3 spans 17 residues. Looked up from germline, CDR1 is SGHDT and CDR2 is YYEEEE. As DNA, the CDR3 is TGTGCCTCAGTCCGGGACAGGGGATGGCTAAAGAACAATGAGCAGTTCTTC. This sequence encodes CASVRDRGWLKNNEQFF.

This chain uses TRBV27 with TRBJ2-7; no definite D call. The DNA end favors TRBJ2-4, so the J call may be wrong. The CDR3 totals 13 residues. CDR1 is MNHEY, CDR2 SMNVEV, per germline (reference sequence). The CDR3 is CASSLGGNSIQYF. As DNA, the CDR3 is TGTGCCAGCAGTTTAGGCGGAAATAGCATTCAGTACTTC.

The V and J genes are TRBV20-1 and TRBJ1-2, with 7 bases aligning to TRBD1. This CDR3 has 16 residues. The junction had 12 bases not matched to a gene; V was cut back by 5 bases and J by 0 bases. Looked up from germline, CDR1 is DFQATT and CDR2 is SNEGSKA (reference sequence). In DNA form, the CDR3 reads TGCAGTGCTCCCGGGACAGCTCAAACTACTAACTATGGCTACACCTTC. It yields the protein CSAPGTAQTTNYGYTF.

The rearrangement joins TRBV6-6 to TRBJ1-1, with TRBD1 matching 7 bases. CDR3 length: 15 amino acids. Germline values: CDR1 MNHNY, CDR2 SVGAGI (reference sequence). V shed 2 bases and J 2 bases; nucleotides not matched to a gene: 5. CDR3 in amino acids: CASSYPGTDNTEAFF. In DNA form, the CDR3 reads TGTGCCAGCAGTTACCCCGGGACAGATAACACTGAAGCTTTCTTT.

This clonotype was seen only a few times. This rearrangement joins TRBV7-2 to TRBJ2-7; TRBD2 aligns across 13 bases. Germline values: CDR1 SGHTA, CDR2 FQGNSA. The CDR3 has 17 residues. Unmatched junction bases numbered 6, after V lost 2 bases and J lost 2 bases. CDR3: CASSLQTGLAGTYEQYF. DNA of the CDR3: TGTGCCAGCAGCTTACAGACGGGACTAGCGGGAACCTACGAGCAGTACTTC.

V is TRBV6-5 and J is TRBJ1-5; tentative D call: TRBD1 (5 bases). CDR3 length: 14 amino acids. The V and J ends lost 10 bases and 4 bases respectively, with 17 bases between them. Germline CDR1 reads MNHEY; CDR2 reads SVGAGI. In DNA form, the CDR3 reads TGTGCCACCTCCCGCTATAAGGGGAATCAGCCCCAGCATTTT. Its translation: CATSRYKGNQPQHF.

Here the CDR3 reads CSGEQETQYF. For the CDR3, the DNA is TGCAGCGGCGAACAAGAGACCCAGTACTTC. V usage is TRBV29-1 and J usage is TRBJ2-5; no reliable D call. CDR1 and CDR2 from the germline V gene are SQVTM and ANQGSEA. The length of the CDR3 is 10 residues. Trimming stripped 7 bases from V and 2 bases from J, with 5 bases between.

This clonotype was seen a few times. The chain carries TRBV6-6 and TRBJ2-7; perhaps TRBD1 as D (7 bases). Between the trimmed V and J ends, which lost 5 bases and 0 bases, there was a span of 14 bases. There are 15 residues in the CDR3. Looked up from germline, CDR1 is MNHNY and CDR2 is SVGAGI (reference sequence). Here the CDR3 DNA reads TGTGCCAGCAGTGCCGCAGGGGGGAACTCCTACGAGCAGTACTTC. Translating it yields CASSAAGGNSYEQYF.

The chain is built from TRBV18 and TRBJ2-5, with TRBD1 as a possible D gene (6 bases). Gene TRBJ2-7 matches the end of the DNA better, so the J call may be wrong. The CDR3 totals 14 residues. Germline V lookup: CDR1 KGHSH, CDR2 LQKENI. The DNA for the CDR3 is TGTGCCAGCTCGCCCTACAGGGAAACCTACGAGCAGTACTTC. Translation: CASSPYRETYEQYF.

This clonotype was seen more than once but under ten times. The V gene is TRBV6-6, the J gene TRBJ1-1; 7 bases align to TRBD1. Germline values: CDR1 MNHNY, CDR2 SVGAGI (reference sequence). V shed 6 bases, J shed 5 bases, and the junction held 6 bases outside the gene matches. The CDR3 loop spans 13 amino acids. The CDR3 loop is CASSTTGETEAFF. The DNA of the CDR3 is TGTGCCAGCAGCACAACAGGGGAAACTGAAGCTTTCTTT.

The V gene is TRBV7-9, the J gene TRBJ2-6; TRBD1 matches 10 bases. This CDR3 region has 17 residues. V lost 4 bases and J lost 4; bases outside the gene matches: 7. Germline CDR1 is SEHNR and CDR2 is FQNEAQ (reference sequence). CDR3 sequence (DNA): TGTGCCAGCAGCTCTGGGACAGGGGTGATGGGGGCCAACGTCCTGACTTTC. Its translation: CASSSGTGVMGANVLTF.

This rearrangement joins TRBV28 to TRBJ1-4; 10 nucleotides match TRBD1. This CDR3 has 15 residues. Germline assignment: CDR1 MDHEN and CDR2 SYDVKM. V dropped 3 bases and J dropped 8; count of bases not matched to a gene: 6. CDR3 coding DNA: TGTGCCAGCAGTTTGCCGGGACAGGGGAGGGAAAAACTGTTTTTT. It encodes CASSLPGQGREKLFF. The variable domain in full, completed from reference TRBV28 and TRBJ1-4, reads DVKVTQSSRYLVKRTGEKVFLECVQDMDHENMFWYRQDPGLGLRLIYFSYDVKMKEKGDIPEGYSVSREKKERFSLILESASTNQTSMYLCASSLPGQGREKLFFGSGTQLSVL.

The rearrangement joins TRBV9 to TRBJ1-2; 7 nucleotides match TRBD1. The germline CDR1 and CDR2 sequences are SGDLS and YYNGEE. Unmatched junction bases numbered 4, after V lost 3 bases and J lost 8 bases. CDR3 length equals 12 residues. In nucleotides, the CDR3 is TGTGCCAGCAGCGAGAGGGGGCACGGCTACACCTTC. It specifies CASSERGHGYTF.

This chain joins TRBV28 and TRBJ2-5; D gene unclear. The DNA end favors TRBJ2-7, so the J call may be wrong. This CDR3 has 13 amino acids. CDR1 is MDHEN, CDR2 SYDVKM, per germline. CDR3 nucleotide sequence: TGTGCCAGCGGGCTACCAAATGGGCTCGAGCAGTACTTC. Translating gives CASGLPNGLEQYF.

The rearrangement joins TRBV7-2 to TRBJ2-3, with TRBD2 matching 11 bases. The germline CDR1 and CDR2 sequences are SGHTA and FQGNSA. Trimming at V came to 1 base and at J to 4 bases, leaving 7 bases not matched to a gene. This CDR3 comprises 17 residues. The CDR3 is CASSLGGSGGASDTQYF. The CDR3 DNA is TGTGCCAGCAGCTTAGGTGGTAGCGGGGGGGCGTCAGATACGCAGTATTTT.

V is TRBV6-6 and J is TRBJ1-2; possibly TRBD1 for D (5 bases). CDR3 length equals 11 residues. The germline V and J ends were trimmed by 0 bases and 13 bases, with 9 bases remaining between them. The germline V gene has CDR1 MNHNY and CDR2 SVGAGI (reference sequence). The CDR3: CASSYSGDLTF. CDR3 bases: TGTGCCAGCAGTTACTCGGGGGATCTCACCTTC.

In this sample, this clonotype turned up a few times. V and J are TRBV6-6 and TRBJ2-5; 7 bases are a match to TRBD1. The DNA matches TRBJ2-7 better at its end, which makes the J call doubtful. The CDR3 runs to 13 residues. The germline CDR1 and CDR2 sequences are MNHNY and SVGAGI (reference sequence). The CDR3 DNA reads as TGTGCCAGCAGCAACCTCGACAGGGACGAGCAGTACTTC. The encoded protein is CASSNLDRDEQYF.

The J gene is TRBJ2-5, the V gene TRBV6-2 or TRBV6-3, with 11 positions matching TRBD2. Germline assignment: CDR1 MNHEY and CDR2 SVGEGT. The trim removed 5 bases at V and 7 bases at J, leaving 6 bases unmatched. The CDR3 extends over 14 amino acids. CDR3 residues: CASSTSGGWTTQYF. The CDR3 DNA reads as TGTGCCAGCAGTACTAGCGGGGGCTGGACGACCCAGTACTTC.